This T cell receptor beta chain was documented in a study of CD8+CD57+ T cells in acquired aplastic anemia. About the study: Average DNA yield from sorted CD4+ and CD8+ cells was approximately 3 ug.

Comment on this clonotype: The antigen is unknown.

Genomic DNA, the template, was used for profiling of the TCR beta VDJ and CDR3. TCRdb re-called the reads with MiXCR, one entry per CDR3 protein. This table has about 180,000 distinct CDR3 sequences, around 48% appearing once. Patients chosen for sequencing had CD8+CD57+ cells that had expanded, as shown by flow cytometry. Among the patients, none had received any therapy at the time of blood sampling. The study's findings and limits: Significance was not reached for CD8+ Simpson's diversity between patients and controls.

Trimming pared 3 bases from V and 0 bases from J, leaving 9 bases between. This CDR3 comprises 14 residues. The sequenced sample was sorted CD4+, CD8+, or CD8+CD57+ T cells (not recorded which) from PBMCs. The clonotype originates from a human donor with aplastic anemia. This chain connects TRBV12-3 or TRBV12-4 to TRBJ2-7; D perhaps matches TRBD1 (5 bases). In nucleotides, the CDR3 is TGTGCCAGCAGTTTGGCAGGGATCTCCTACGAGCAGTACTTC. Amino acid sequence: CASSLAGISYEQYF.